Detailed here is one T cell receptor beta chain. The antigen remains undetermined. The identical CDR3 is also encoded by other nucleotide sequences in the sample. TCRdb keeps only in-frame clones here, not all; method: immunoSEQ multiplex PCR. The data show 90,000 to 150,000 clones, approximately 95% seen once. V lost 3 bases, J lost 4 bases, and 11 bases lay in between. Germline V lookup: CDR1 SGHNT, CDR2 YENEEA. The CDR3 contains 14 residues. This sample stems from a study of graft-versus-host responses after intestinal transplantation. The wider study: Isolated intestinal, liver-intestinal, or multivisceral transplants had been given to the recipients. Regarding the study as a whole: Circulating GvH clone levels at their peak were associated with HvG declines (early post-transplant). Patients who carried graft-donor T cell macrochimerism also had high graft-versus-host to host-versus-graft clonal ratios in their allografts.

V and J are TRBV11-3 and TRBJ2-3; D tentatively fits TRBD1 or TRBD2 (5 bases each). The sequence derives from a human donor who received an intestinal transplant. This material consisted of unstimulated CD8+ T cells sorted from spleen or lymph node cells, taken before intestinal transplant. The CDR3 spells CASSFGGTADTQYF. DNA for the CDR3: TGTGCCAGCAGCTTTGGGGGAACAGCAGATACGCAGTATTTT.